Below are 19 T cell receptor beta chains sequenced from a single sample in a study of neoadjuvant anti-PD-1 for oral cavity cancer. TCRdb's copy holds only in-frame clones and misses some; the assay was immunoSEQ multiplex PCR. The repertoire has 84,000 or so clones, approximately 80% of them found once; the top ten carry approximately 3.4%. The sample was PBMCs, taken before nivolumab (anti-PD-1) treatment. All receptors come from a person between 35 and 79 years old with oral cavity squamous cell carcinoma.

CDR3 coding DNA: TGTGCCAGCAGCGTAGCGGGAGGTGCCACAGATACGCAGTATTTT. Translation: CASSVAGGATDTQYF. The rearrangement uses TRBV9 and TRBJ2-3; 7 bases are a match to TRBD2. There are 15 residues in the CDR3. Trimming cost V 0 bases and J 2 bases; bases outside gene matches: 3. The germline CDR1 and CDR2 sequences are SGDLS and YYNGEE.

In this sample, this clone turned up once. This sequence joins TRBV20-1 and TRBJ2-2, with unresolved D. Germline V CDR1 and CDR2: DFQATT, SNEGSKA (reference sequence). V dropped 4 bases and J dropped 4 bases, with 4 bases sitting between them. The CDR3 has 11 amino acids. CDR3 DNA sequence: TGCAGTGCTACTAGCACCGGGGAGCTGTTTTTT. Its protein product is CSATSTGELFF.

The chain has TRBV19 and TRBJ2-1; D is unresolved. This CDR3 region has 14 residues. Germline lookup yields CDR1 LNHDA and CDR2 SQIVND (reference sequence). Trimming removed 7 bases at V and 3 bases at J, with 13 bases between. The CDR3 DNA follows: TGTGCCAGTATGAAAGCGCCAATCTACAATGAGCAGTTCTTC. It codes for CASMKAPIYNEQFF.

This clone was seen once. The chain uses TRBV11-2 and TRBJ2-1, with unresolved D. Trimming cost V 0 bases and J 15 bases, with 12 bases left between them. The CDR3 sequence is 12 residues long. Germline V gene sequence: CDR1 SGHAT, CDR2 FQNNGV. The CDR3 loop is CASSLEAGIPFF. CDR3 nucleotide sequence: TGTGCCAGCAGCTTAGAAGCTGGAATCCCGTTCTTC.

There are a few counts of this clone. This chain uses TRBV16 with TRBJ1-1; tentative D call: TRBD1 (5 bases). The germline V gene has CDR1 KGHSY and CDR2 FQNENV. The length of the CDR3 is 13 residues. The germline V and J ends were trimmed by 2 bases and 4 bases, with 8 bases remaining between them. The CDR3 sequence: CASSQQGGTEAFF. CDR3 coding DNA: TGTGCCAGCAGCCAACAGGGTGGCACTGAAGCTTTCTTT.

The genes are TRBV9 and TRBJ2-7; 12 bases map to TRBD1. This CDR3 has 14 amino acids. The V and J ends lost 3 bases and 6 bases, in that order; junction bases with no gene match: 4. Germline CDR1 reads SGDLS; CDR2 reads YYNGEE. The CDR3 is CASSAGQGASEQYF. The CDR3 nucleotides read TGTGCCAGCAGCGCGGGACAGGGGGCGAGCGAGCAGTACTTC.

This chain links TRBV10-3 with TRBJ2-7, with a tentative D call TRBD1 (5 bases). The CDR3 has 14 residues. The germline gives CDR1 ENHRY, CDR2 SYGVKD. V was cut by 1 base and J by 2 bases, with 9 bases left in between. CDR3 sequence: CAISEWNRPYEQYF. For the CDR3, the DNA is TGTGCCATCAGTGAGTGGAACAGGCCCTACGAGCAGTACTTC.

The chain couples TRBV29-1 to TRBJ2-5; 7 bases match TRBD1. There are 12 residues in the CDR3. Losses at the gene ends were 7 bases for V and 5 bases for J; bases not matched to a gene: 7. In germline, CDR1 is SQVTM, CDR2 ANQGSEA. CDR3 DNA sequence: TGCAGCGCGCGACAGGGTCTTGAGACCCAGTACTTC. This gives the protein CSARQGLETQYF.

The chain employs TRBV5-5 and TRBJ2-7; 10 nucleotides agree with TRBD2. The germline V gene has CDR1 SGHKS and CDR2 YYEKEE (reference sequence). The CDR3 extends over 14 amino acids. The V gene end was trimmed by 4 bases and the J gene end by 5 bases; junction bases not matched to a gene: 6. The CDR3 DNA sequence: TGTGCCAGCAGCCCTAGCGGGAGAGTCAACGAGCAGTACTTC. Translation: CASSPSGRVNEQYF. Supplemented by reference TRBV5-5 and TRBJ2-7, the full variable domain reads DAGVTQSPTHLIKTRGQQVTLRCSPISGHKSVSWYQQVLGQGPQFIFQYYEKEERGRGNFPDRFSARQFPNYSSELNVNALLLGDSALYLCASSPSGRVNEQYFGPGTRLTVT.

The V gene is TRBV25-1, the J gene TRBJ2-7; D might be TRBD2 (6 bases). The germline gives CDR1 MGHDK, CDR2 SYGVNS. V lost 7 bases and J 3 bases, leaving 10 bases between the germline ends. This CDR3 has 12 residues. CDR3 region: CASKAGSYEQYF. In DNA form, the CDR3 reads TGTGCCAGCAAAGCCGGGAGCTACGAGCAGTACTTC.

The rearrangement joins TRBV9 to TRBJ2-1; D may be TRBD2 (6 bases). The CDR3 totals 15 residues. Per the germline V gene, CDR1 is SGDLS and CDR2 is YYNGEE. The V end was cut by 0 bases, the J end by 7 bases, with 14 bases between. CDR3 residues: CASSVASALGNEQFF. CDR3 bases: TGTGCCAGCAGCGTAGCTAGCGCCTTGGGGAATGAGCAGTTCTTC.

The chain is built from TRBV28 and TRBJ1-3, with a possible D match to TRBD1 (6 bases). V was pared by 10 bases and J by 4 bases, with 17 bases between. This CDR3 contains 14 residues. CDR1 MDHEN and CDR2 SYDVKM come from the germline V gene. CDR3 sequence: CATEPGHQGNTIYF. CDR3 sequence (DNA): TGTGCCACCGAACCGGGACACCAAGGAAACACCATATATTTT. Based on the CDR3 plus reference TRBV28 and TRBJ1-3, the full variable domain is DVKVTQSSRYLVKRTGEKVFLECVQDMDHENMFWYRQDPGLGLRLIYFSYDVKMKEKGDIPEGYSVSREKKERFSLILESASTNQTSMYLCATEPGHQGNTIYFGEGSWLTVV.

V is TRBV15 and J is TRBJ1-4; D not resolved. CDR1 and CDR2 from the germline V gene are LNHNV and YYDKDF (reference sequence). Trimming took off 0 bases at V and 3 bases at J, with 29 bases between the two ends. The CDR3 is made up of 22 amino acids. CDR3 coding DNA: TGTGCCACCAGCAGAGATCACGTGCGTGCGACCAACTTTGCAAGGGCTAATGAAAAACTGTTTTTT. It translates to CATSRDHVRATNFARANEKLFF.

This chain joins TRBV28 and TRBJ1-5; D not resolved. There are 15 residues in the CDR3. The V gene lost 6 bases and the J gene lost 3 bases, with 15 bases spanning the gap. Germline loops: CDR1 MDHEN, CDR2 SYDVKM. This chain's CDR3 is CASSLGNRANQPQHF. In nucleotides, the CDR3 is TGTGCCAGCAGCTTGGGGAATCGGGCCAATCAGCCCCAGCATTTT.

J is TRBJ2-5 and V is TRBV15; 8 bases map to TRBD2. This CDR3 is built from 17 residues. The V and J ends lost 4 bases and 4 bases, in that order; junction bases with no gene match: 14. Germline CDR1 reads LNHNV; CDR2 reads YYDKDF (reference sequence). The CDR3: CATSTTRAGGDGETQYF. The CDR3, as DNA: TGTGCCACCAGCACTACGCGGGCGGGAGGAGACGGAGAGACCCAGTACTTC.

This chain joins TRBV19 and TRBJ1-1, with D possibly TRBD1 on 5 matching bases. The germline CDR1 and CDR2 sequences are LNHDA and SQIVND (reference sequence). This CDR3 has 16 amino acids. V shed 5 bases and J shed 2 bases, with 18 bases lying between them. The CDR3 nucleotides read TGTGCCAGTAGTGCCGCAGGGACGGTGGGCAACACTGAAGCTTTCTTT. Residues: CASSAAGTVGNTEAFF.

Written as DNA, the CDR3 is TGTGCCAGCAGCTTATCCGGAGGGATGTCCACCGGGGAGCTGTTTTTT. Translation: CASSLSGGMSTGELFF. The V gene is TRBV11-3, the J gene TRBJ2-2, with D possibly being TRBD2 (6 bases). The V end was cut by 2 bases, the J end by 4 bases, with 14 bases between. The germline V gene has CDR1 SGHNT and CDR2 YENEEA. The CDR3 runs 16 residues.

This clone was found once. This chain joins TRBV27 and TRBJ2-7; TRBD1 might be the D (6 bases). V shed 5 bases and J shed 4 bases, with 15 bases lying between them. The length of the CDR3 is 14 residues. Germline CDR1 is MNHEY and CDR2 is SMNVEV (reference sequence). The CDR3 region is CASSERQALYEQYF. DNA for the CDR3: TGTGCCAGCAGTGAGCGACAGGCACTATACGAGCAGTACTTC.

The sample holds one count of this clone. The genes are TRBV19 and TRBJ2-7, with 8 bases fitting TRBD1. J gave up 7 bases and V 3 bases, and 8 bases lay outside the gene matches. Germline lookup yields CDR1 LNHDA and CDR2 SQIVND (reference sequence). The CDR3 loop spans 14 amino acids. CDR3 in DNA: TGTGCCAGTAGTATGCAGGGGGCAATGAGGGAGCAGTACTTC. Encoded protein: CASSMQGAMREQYF.